The rows below give T cell receptor beta chains drawn from one sample of a study of T cells in Graves' hyperthyroidism and ophthalmopathy. TCRdb passed the multiplex PCR reads through MiXCR, listing each CDR3 protein once. The profile shows 500,000 to 650,000 distinct CDR3 sequences, under 20% of them singletons. Sequencing input: blood. The receptor source for this set is a woman between 18 and 29 years old with Graves' ophthalmopathy. The CDR3 runs from the conserved cysteine through the conserved F or W. The order of the fields is V gene, D gene, clone size, J gene, CDR3 protein, CDR3 DNA. A D gene is named only where the DNA matches it firmly. Size tells how often a clone was seen (once, few, many) or the class of an expanded clone, and some rows leave it out.

TRBV29-1	.	.	TRBJ1-4	CSVAQGATNEKLFF	TGCAGCGTGGCACAGGGTGCAACTAATGAAAAACTGTTTTTT
TRBV30	.	many	TRBJ1-2	CAWSVFPVLYGYTF	TGTGCCTGGAGTGTTTTCCCGGTTCTCTATGGCTACACCTTC
TRBV10-3	.	once	TRBJ2-7	CAISEGTVEQYF	TGTGCCATCAGTGAGGGGACCGTCGAGCAGTACTTC
TRBV2	.	many	TRBJ1-2	CASSEFLTGILYGYTF	TGTGCCAGCAGTGAATTCCTGACAGGAATCCTCTATGGCTACACCTTC
TRBV11-2	.	few	TRBJ1-6	CASSLERDYNSPLHF	TGTGCCAGCAGCTTAGAGAGGGATTATAATTCACCCCTCCACTTT
TRBV12-3/TRBV12-4	TRBD1	many	TRBJ1-1	CASSLDRQGLGTEAFF	TGTGCCAGCAGTTTGGACAGACAGGGCTTGGGCACTGAAGCTTTCTTT
TRBV7-9	TRBD2	.	TRBJ2-1	CASSQPTSGRSEQFF	TGTGCCAGCAGCCAACCGACTAGCGGGAGGAGTGAGCAGTTCTTC
TRBV5-8	.	many	TRBJ2-2	CASSSDSGSVGELFF	TGTGCCAGCAGCTCAGACAGCGGGTCTGTCGGGGAGCTGTTTTTT
TRBV24-1	TRBD2	many	TRBJ2-2	CATSDLSRGDTGELFF	TGTGCCACCAGTGATTTGAGTCGGGGGGACACCGGGGAGCTGTTTTTT
TRBV3-1	TRBD2	few	TRBJ2-1	CASSFRTSGNNEQFF	TGTGCCAGCAGCTTCCGGACTAGCGGCAACAATGAGCAGTTCTTC
TRBV5-4	.	few	TRBJ1-1	CASTGPDQEAFF	TGTGCCAGCACCGGACCCGACCAAGAAGCTTTCTTT
TRBV9	TRBD2	.	TRBJ2-1	CASSLGVGTRSSNEQFF	TGTGCCAGCAGCCTAGGGGTCGGGACTAGGAGCAGCAATGAGCAGTTCTTC
TRBV13	TRBD1	many	TRBJ2-7	CASSLDRVAEQYF	TGTGCCAGCAGTCTGGACAGGGTCGCCGAGCAGTACTTC
TRBV13	TRBD1	many	TRBJ2-3	CASSEQGNTQYF	TGTGCCAGCAGCGAACAGGGGAATACGCAGTATTTT
TRBV9	TRBD1	.	TRBJ1-2	CASSSLTGNYGYTF	TGTGCCAGCAGCTCTTTGACAGGGAACTATGGCTACACCTTC
TRBV30	.	many	TRBJ1-2	CAWSSRTTYGYTF	TGTGCCTGGAGTTCGCGGACCACCTATGGCTACACCTTC
TRBV30	TRBD1	many	TRBJ1-6	CAWNLPGQVTLHF	TGTGCCTGGAACCTCCCGGGACAGGTTACCCTCCACTTT
TRBV29-1	.	few	TRBJ2-3	CSGDESSTDTQYF	TGCAGCGGGGACGAGTCAAGCACAGATACGCAGTATTTT
TRBV6-2/TRBV6-3	.	.	TRBJ1-5	CASSWTAGVNQPQHF	TGTGCCAGCAGCTGGACCGCAGGGGTCAATCAGCCCCAGCATTTT
TRBV6-1	.	many	TRBJ1-1	CASSELTANTEAFF	TGTGCCAGCAGTGAATTGACAGCGAACACTGAAGCTTTCTTT
TRBV7-9	.	many	TRBJ1-5	CASSLVTGSWPQHF	TGTGCCAGCAGCTTAGTTACAGGGAGCTGGCCCCAGCATTTT
TRBV28	TRBD1	.	TRBJ1-1	CASSLIGWTGPEAFF	TGTGCCAGCAGTTTGATTGGGTGGACAGGGCCTGAAGCTTTCTTT
TRBV3-1	.	many	TRBJ2-2	CASSPLRGAGELFF	TGTGCCAGCAGCCCCCTTAGGGGTGCCGGGGAGCTGTTTTTT
TRBV5-1	.	many	TRBJ2-7	CASTRSGLEPGAQYF	TGCGCCAGCACGAGGAGTGGGTTGGAACCGGGAGCGCAGTACTTC
TRBV5-6	.	many	TRBJ2-7	CASSFLRAGTYEQYF	TGTGCCAGCAGCTTCCTTCGGGCTGGGACCTACGAGCAGTACTTC
TRBV15	.	many	TRBJ2-2	CATSGRHSLNTGELFF	TGTGCCACCAGCGGAAGACACTCTCTAAACACCGGGGAGCTGTTTTTT
TRBV28	TRBD1	many	TRBJ2-5	CASSQIQGAETQYF	TGTGCCAGCAGTCAAATACAGGGGGCGGAGACCCAGTACTTC
TRBV27	.	.	TRBJ1-4	CASSIRMYPNEKLFF	TGTGCCAGCAGTATCCGGATGTACCCTAATGAAAAACTGTTTTTT
TRBV28	.	many	TRBJ1-1	CASTLGGVGTEAFF	TGTGCCAGCACCTTAGGGGGGGTAGGCACTGAAGCTTTCTTT
TRBV24-1	.	.	TRBJ1-2	CATSDFSVNANYGYTF	TGTGCCACCAGTGATTTCTCAGTCAACGCTAACTATGGCTACACCTTC
TRBV20-1	.	.	TRBJ2-5	CSAWAEETQYF	TGCAGTGCCTGGGCCGAAGAGACCCAGTACTTC
TRBV3-1	.	many	TRBJ1-1	CASSQENMLNTEAFF	TGTGCCAGCAGCCAAGAGAACATGCTGAACACTGAAGCTTTCTTT
TRBV24-1	TRBD1	few	TRBJ1-2	CATSDTDRARYGYTF	TGTGCCACCAGTGATACCGACAGGGCCCGGTATGGCTACACCTTC
TRBV9	.	few	TRBJ2-2	CASSPRRANTGELFF	TGTGCCAGCAGCCCCAGGAGGGCGAACACCGGGGAGCTGTTTTTT
TRBV7-4	TRBD1	.	TRBJ2-7	CASSSRDRSYEQYF	TGTGCCAGCAGCAGCCGGGACAGGTCCTACGAGCAGTACTTC
TRBV4-1	TRBD2	.	TRBJ2-7	CASSQVLAGDPEQYF	TGCGCCAGCAGCCAAGTCCTAGCGGGAGATCCCGAGCAGTACTTC
TRBV15	.	.	TRBJ1-2	CATSSGQNYGYTF	TGTGCCACCAGCAGTGGACAGAACTATGGCTACACCTTC
TRBV27	.	few	TRBJ2-7	CASSPSWSAFGDEQYF	TGTGCCAGCAGTCCGTCCTGGAGCGCGTTCGGCGACGAGCAGTACTTC
TRBV6-1	TRBD2	few	TRBJ2-2	CASSRGLAGGYTGELFF	TGTGCCAGCAGCCGAGGACTAGCGGGGGGGTACACCGGGGAGCTGTTTTTT
TRBV20-1	.	many	TRBJ2-2	CSARAGSRRGELFF	TGCAGTGCTAGAGCGGGCAGTCGACGCGGGGAGCTGTTTTTT
TRBV7-2	.	.	TRBJ1-5	CASSPKDDGDTSNQPQHF	TGTGCCAGCAGCCCTAAGGACGACGGGGATACTAGCAATCAGCCCCAGCATTTT
TRBV15	.	few	TRBJ1-6	CATRGSGTNSPLHF	TGTGCCACCAGAGGATCAGGAACCAATTCACCCCTCCACTTT
TRBV20-1	.	few	TRBJ2-1	CSAFLGGGANEQFF	TGCAGTGCTTTTCTAGGAGGTGGGGCGAATGAGCAGTTCTTC
TRBV7-2	TRBD2	.	TRBJ2-1	CASSSLGLAGIEQFF	TGTGCCAGCAGCTCCCTGGGACTAGCGGGAATTGAGCAGTTCTTC
TRBV5-1	.	many	TRBJ2-3	CASSLVTGSGDTQYF	TGCGCCAGCAGCTTGGTTACAGGGAGCGGAGATACGCAGTATTTT
TRBV12-3/TRBV12-4	.	many	TRBJ1-1	CASSLIGSIAGMEAFF	TGTGCCAGCAGTTTAATCGGGAGTATTGCCGGTATGGAAGCTTTCTTT
TRBV20-1	.	many	TRBJ2-7	CSAISQVAYEQYF	TGCAGTGCTATCTCTCAAGTCGCCTACGAGCAGTACTTC
TRBV5-4	TRBD2	.	TRBJ2-1	CASSNEGGPNEQFF	TGTGCCAGCAGCAATGAGGGAGGGCCCAATGAGCAGTTCTTC
TRBV10-2	.	many	TRBJ2-7	CASSDGGTHSYEQYF	TGCGCCAGCAGTGATGGCGGGACCCACTCCTACGAGCAGTACTTC
TRBV4-1	TRBD1	.	TRBJ2-7	CASSRHRDSGPYEQYF	TGCGCCAGCAGCCGCCACCGGGACAGTGGGCCCTACGAGCAGTACTTC
TRBV28	TRBD2	many	TRBJ2-7	CASSVSSGTSGIHEQYF	TGTGCCAGCAGTGTCTCGTCCGGGACTAGCGGGATCCACGAGCAGTACTTC
TRBV12-3/TRBV12-4	TRBD2	.	TRBJ2-3	CASSILAGGPVDTQYF	TGTGCCAGCAGTATATTAGCGGGGGGGCCGGTAGATACGCAGTATTTT
TRBV29-1	TRBD1	few	TRBJ2-1	CSPLGTANEQFF	TGCAGCCCTCTAGGGACAGCCAATGAGCAGTTCTTC
TRBV6-5	.	.	TRBJ2-7	CASSYEGDYEQYF	TGTGCCAGCAGTTACGAAGGGGACTACGAGCAGTACTTC
TRBV7-8	TRBD2	many	TRBJ2-1	CASSVSGGGAYNEQFF	TGTGCCAGCAGCGTTAGCGGGGGGGGCGCCTACAATGAGCAGTTCTTC
TRBV5-4	.	.	TRBJ2-3	CASSLATRIDTQYF	TGTGCCAGCAGCTTGGCAACCCGAATTGATACGCAGTATTTT
TRBV6-5	.	.	TRBJ1-4	CASRGGGEKLFF	TGTGCCAGTCGAGGGGGTGGGGAAAAACTGTTTTTT
TRBV6-1	.	.	TRBJ2-2	CASRSEDGNTGELFF	TGTGCCAGCAGATCCGAGGACGGGAACACCGGGGAGCTGTTTTTT
TRBV27	TRBD2	many	TRBJ2-3	CASTPRRGGLDTQYF	TGTGCCAGCACCCCCCGGCGGGGGGGCCTAGATACGCAGTATTTT
TRBV20-1	.	few	TRBJ2-3	CSAPPGADTQYF	TGCAGTGCTCCCCCTGGTGCGGATACGCAGTATTTT